Listed below are T cell receptor beta chains from one sample, sequenced in a study of blood T cell repertoires in COVID-19. Assay: immunoSEQ multiplex PCR; the TCRdb copy retains only in-frame clones and omits some. The data hold approximately 94,000 clones, with about 90% observed a single time. Sequencing was done on a sample of peripheral blood. The receptors originated from a man younger than 40 in a cohort sampled during active COVID-19. Each CDR3 is given with its conserved first and last residue. Each record gives: J gene, clone size, V gene, D gene, CDR3 protein, CDR3 DNA. D genes are given only for firm matches. Only some rows state a clone size, as once, few, many or a class for expanded clones.

J: TRBJ2-4; size: NA; V: TRBV28; D: TRBD1; CDR3: CASSFLYGTGAKNIQYF; DNA: TGTGCCAGCAGTTTCCTCTACGGGACAGGGGCCAAAAACATTCAGTACTTC
J: TRBJ2-2; size: NA; V: TRBV28; D: NA; CDR3: CASGTNTGELFF; DNA: TGTGCCAGCGGCACGAACACCGGGGAGCTGTTTTTT
J: TRBJ2-3; size: NA; V: TRBV19; D: NA; CDR3: CATKARPSRPHISLPSTDTQYF; DNA: TGTGCCACTAAGGCTCGCCCATCTAGGCCCCACATTAGCCTCCCTAGCACAGATACGCAGTATTTT
J: TRBJ2-7; size: NA; V: TRBV6-5; D: TRBD2; CDR3: CASTLALYEQYF; DNA: TGTGCCAGCACACTAGCGTTGTACGAGCAGTACTTC
J: TRBJ1-6; size: few; V: TRBV28; D: NA; CDR3: CASSLGYNSPLHF; DNA: TGTGCCAGCAGCCTCGGCTATAATTCACCCCTCCACTTT
J: TRBJ1-4; size: once; V: TRBV5-4; D: NA; CDR3: CASSVDSATNEKLFF; DNA: TGTGCCAGCAGCGTAGACAGTGCAACTAATGAAAAACTGTTTTTT
J: TRBJ2-5; size: NA; V: TRBV7-2; D: TRBD2; CDR3: CASSSPTSGGFFQETQYF; DNA: TGTGCCAGCAGCTCTCCTACTAGCGGGGGGTTCTTCCAAGAGACCCAGTACTTC
J: TRBJ1-1; size: few; V: TRBV28; D: NA; CDR3: CASSSRLRNTEAFF; DNA: TGTGCCAGCAGCTCGAGACTGCGGAACACTGAAGCTTTCTTT
J: TRBJ2-7; size: NA; V: TRBV7-8; D: NA; CDR3: CASSLGTSSYEQYF; DNA: TGTGCCAGCAGCTTAGGAACCAGTTCCTACGAGCAGTACTTC
J: TRBJ2-5; size: NA; V: TRBV5-6; D: NA; CDR3: CASSLAGYSGETQYF; DNA: TGTGCCAGCAGCCTGGCAGGTTATAGTGGGGAGACCCAGTACTTC
J: TRBJ2-5; size: NA; V: TRBV10-1; D: NA; CDR3: CASSKGVQETQYF; DNA: TGCGCCAGCAGTAAAGGGGTCCAAGAGACCCAGTACTTC